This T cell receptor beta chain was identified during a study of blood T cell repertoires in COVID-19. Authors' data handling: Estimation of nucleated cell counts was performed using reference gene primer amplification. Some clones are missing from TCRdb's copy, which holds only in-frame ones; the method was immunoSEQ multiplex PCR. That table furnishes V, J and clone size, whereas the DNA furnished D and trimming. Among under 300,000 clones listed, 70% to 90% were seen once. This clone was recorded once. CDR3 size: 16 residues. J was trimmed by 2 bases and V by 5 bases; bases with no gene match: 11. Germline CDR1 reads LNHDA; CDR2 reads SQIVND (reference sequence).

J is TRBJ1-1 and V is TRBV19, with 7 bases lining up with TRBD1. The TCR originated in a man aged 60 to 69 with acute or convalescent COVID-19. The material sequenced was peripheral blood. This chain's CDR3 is CASSSRNRGANTEAFF. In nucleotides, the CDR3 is TGTGCCAGTAGTTCCCGAAACAGGGGTGCAAACACTGAAGCTTTCTTT. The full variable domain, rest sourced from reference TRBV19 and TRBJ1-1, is DGGITQSPKYLFRKEGQNVTLSCEQNLNHDAMYWYRQDPGQGLRLIYYSQIVNDFQKGDIAEGYSVSREKKESFPLTVTSAQKNPTAFYLCASSSRNRGANTEAFFGQGTRLTVV.